The rows below give T cell receptor beta chains drawn from one sample of a study of blood T cell repertoires in COVID-19. Clones were sequenced by immunoSEQ multiplex PCR, and TCRdb holds only the in-frame ones, with some missing. The table has around 300,000 clones, around 91% seen once. The sequenced sample was PBMCs or T cells enriched from blood (not recorded which). These receptor sequences come from a woman younger than 30 with acute COVID-19. The CDR3 runs from the conserved cysteine through the conserved F or W. The D gene is left open where the match is weak. A clone size is listed for some rows: how often the clone was seen (once, few, many), or a class if it is expanded.

size	J	V	D	DNA	CDR3
NA	TRBJ2-7	TRBV11-2	NA	TGTGCCAGCAGCTTAGCAAGGGGGGGTTTTGAGCAGTACTTC	CASSLARGGFEQYF
NA	TRBJ1-2	TRBV9	TRBD1	TGTGCCAGCAGCCCTAATACGTGGGACAGGGGGTCTGGCTACACCTTC	CASSPNTWDRGSGYTF
NA	TRBJ2-5	TRBV18	TRBD2	TGTGCCAGCTCACCACCTTTCGGGACTAGCGGGCTCCAAGAGACCCAGTACTTC	CASSPPFGTSGLQETQYF
NA	TRBJ1-2	TRBV12-3/TRBV12-4	NA	TGTGCCAGCAGTTTTACAGGGCGCGGCTACACCTTC	CASSFTGRGYTF
once	TRBJ2-7	TRBV6-5	TRBD2	TGTGCCAGCAGTTCCGGGACTAGCTACAACGAGCAGTACTTC	CASSSGTSYNEQYF
few	TRBJ2-3	TRBV5-1	TRBD2	TGCGCCAGCAGCCGAACCCTAGCGGGAGGGATAGATACGCAGTATTTT	CASSRTLAGGIDTQYF
NA	TRBJ1-5	TRBV28	TRBD1	TGTGCCAGCAGTTTGAGATCCCCCGGGACAGGCTCCAGCTGGAGCAATCAGCCCCAGCATTTT	CASSLRSPGTGSSWSNQPQHF
NA	TRBJ2-3	TRBV28	TRBD1	TGTGCCAGCTGGGGCAAAACGGGACAGGGGTGGACAGATACGCAGTATTTT	CASWGKTGQGWTDTQYF
NA	TRBJ1-4	TRBV19	TRBD1	TGTGCCAGTAGTCGCCGGGACAGGGGGCGAACTGAAAAACTGTTTTTT	CASSRRDRGRTEKLFF
NA	TRBJ2-1	TRBV14	TRBD2	TGTGCCAGCAGCCAAGTCCCGGGAGGGGGAAGAAATGAGCAGTTCTTC	CASSQVPGGGRNEQFF
NA	TRBJ1-6	TRBV6-5	TRBD1	TGTGCCAGCAGTTACCTGGGACAGTCAAATTCACCCCTCCACTTT	CASSYLGQSNSPLHF
NA	TRBJ2-1	TRBV9	NA	TGTGCCAGCAGCGTAGTTGAGTTGCGGAATGAGCAGTTCTTC	CASSVVELRNEQFF
NA	TRBJ2-1	TRBV9	NA	TGTGCCAGCAGCGTAGTCGGGAGTCGCCAGTTCTTC	CASSVVGSRQFF